This TCR beta chain is drawn from a study of T-cell memory formation after mild COVID-19. Study findings and constraints: Pre-infection memory carried some responding clones, suggesting that cross-reactive memory joined.

TCRdb reprocessed the 5' RACE reads via MiXCR and lists one record per CDR3 protein. Here the sample spans 450,000 or so distinct CDR3 sequences, approximately 20% being singletons. Germline lookup yields CDR1 SGHTA and CDR2 FQGTGA. J lost 0 bases, V lost 4 bases, and 5 bases had no gene match. The CDR3 is 15 amino acids. As to this clonotype: Its antigen is not known.

Input material: PBMCs or a T cell subset sorted from them (not recorded which). This chain uses TRBV7-3 with TRBJ1-1; 7 positions agree with TRBD1. The receptor was derived from an adult woman who had mild COVID-19 (a few samples of this study predate the infection). Cell type and time point are not known. CDR3 in DNA: TGTGCCAGCAGCTCCCCGACAGGGATGAACACTGAAGCTTTCTTT. As protein: CASSSPTGMNTEAFF. The whole variable domain, filled in from reference TRBV7-3 and TRBJ1-1, reads GAGVSQTPSNKVTEKGKYVELRCDPISGHTALYWYRQSLGQGPEFLIYFQGTGAADDSGLPNDRFFAVRPEGSVSTLKIQRTERGDSAVYLCASSSPTGMNTEAFFGQGTRLTVV.